A selection of T cell receptor beta chains follows, all from one sample in a study of cytomegalovirus exposure and HLA in healthy donors. Sequenced by immunoSEQ multiplex PCR; TCRdb stores in-frame clones only, minus some. In the table there are about 190,000 clones, more than 75% of which are singletons. The sample consisted of PBMCs. These receptors came from a woman aged 18-29 years in good health and CMV-seronegative. The CDR3 runs from the conserved cysteine through the conserved F or W.

length	J	V	CDR3
19	TRBJ2-2	TRBV28	CASSPAGRRIPANTGELFF
16	TRBJ2-1	TRBV10-3	CAISDSRAGTYNEQFF
17	TRBJ2-1	TRBV25-1	CASSGFGWAQDYNEQFF
15	TRBJ1-2	TRBV7-9	CASSLGGQGDYGYTF
15	TRBJ1-6	TRBV4-2	CASSQESGQSSPLHF
14	TRBJ1-1	TRBV19	CASTVGGSNTEAFF
17	TRBJ2-1	TRBV9	CASGVGELERLYNEQFF
15	TRBJ2-7	TRBV6-4	CASSALDRVYYEQYF
13	TRBJ2-5	TRBV6-6	CASSYSRVGTQYF
15	TRBJ2-1	TRBV9	CASSVGLAVNNEQFF
19	TRBJ2-3	TRBV7-7	CASSLALGGRAPSTDTQYF
19	TRBJ1-3	TRBV7-9	CASSSGEGGGSFSGNTIYF
14	TRBJ2-7	TRBV5-1	CASSLGRSSYEQYF
16	TRBJ2-1	TRBV9	CASSPPKREGHNEQLF
13	TRBJ2-7	TRBV5-1	CASRYPDNNEQYF
12	TRBJ2-7	TRBV2	CASSRLNYEQYF
14	TRBJ1-3	TRBV10-3	CAIGQGASGNTIYF
14	TRBJ2-7	TRBV11-2	CASSSGTGSYEQYF
12	TRBJ2-3	TRBV5-1	CASSEQENTQYF
18	TRBJ2-3	TRBV9	CASSVAIEGQVSTDTQYF
15	TRBJ1-1	TRBV6-5	CASLHRTGASTEAFF
13	TRBJ1-2	TRBV19	CASSIEGRNGYTF
14	TRBJ2-7	TRBV5-6	CASSLGTGEYEQYF
15	TRBJ1-3	TRBV19	CASRAYTGSSDTIYF
19	TRBJ2-4	TRBV7-8	CASSPSGTGASLAKNIQYF
17	TRBJ2-1	TRBV2	CASRTSRGARSYNEQFF
14	TRBJ1-1	TRBV5-1	CASSFGQRNTEAFF
13	TRBJ2-1	TRBV7-2	CASSPLLHNEQFF
14	TRBJ2-7	TRBV19	CASERTGEGYEQYF
14	TRBJ1-2	TRBV7-7	CASSPLTGGYGYTF
13	TRBJ2-7	TRBV9	CASSPLQEPPLSF
15	TRBJ1-1	TRBV4-1	CASSTLATGNTEAFF
15	TRBJ2-1	TRBV4-3	CASSQEVDSYNEQFF
17	TRBJ2-4	TRBV7-2	CASSSLSGTFTKNIQYF
16	TRBJ2-3	TRBV10-3	CAISGQGLASTDTQYF
15	TRBJ1-1	TRBV5-5	CASSVFGGVNTEAFF
15	TRBJ2-1	TRBV5-6	CASSLVAGAYNEQFF
15	TRBJ1-1	TRBV5-1	CASSLQGIMNTEAFF
15	TRBJ1-4	TRBV30	CAWSPPTGDFEKLFF
16	TRBJ1-2	TRBV28	CASSLELGTGNYGYTF
14	TRBJ1-1	TRBV5-8	CASSYSPTGTEAFF
19	TRBJ2-3	TRBV7-2	CASSPYSRGLAGVRDTQYF
16	TRBJ1-2	TRBV7-9	CASSSPGQGANYGYTF
15	TRBJ2-5	TRBV6-5	CASSYTSWGGETQYF